The rows below give T cell receptor beta chains drawn from one sample of a study of T cell changes during pregnancy in multiple sclerosis. Assay: immunoSEQ multiplex PCR; the TCRdb copy retains only in-frame clones and omits some. The sample has about 54,000 clones; 80% to 95% are singletons. The source was peripheral blood, collected after pregnancy. The source is a female donor in good health, enrolled as a control in a pregnancy study. CDR3s include the opening cysteine and the closing phenylalanine or tryptophan. D genes are given only for firm matches. Not every row has a clone size; where given, it reads once, few, many or a size class.

>TRBJ1-1|TRBV10-3|13|-|-
CAISESIRSEAFF
TGTGCCATCAGTGAGTCGATCCGGAGTGAAGCTTTCTTT
>TRBJ2-7|TRBV28|14|TRBD1|-
CASSSGTGPYEQYF
TGTGCCAGCAGTTCTGGGACAGGGCCCTACGAGCAGTACTTC
>TRBJ1-2|TRBV11-2|14|-|-
CASSFLGVAGGYTF
TGTGCCAGCAGCTTCCTGGGCGTGGCGGGCGGCTACACCTTC
>TRBJ2-2|TRBV4-2|14|-|-
CASSQDGRGRELFF
TGTGCCAGCAGCCAAGATGGCCGTGGGCGGGAGCTGTTTTTT
>TRBJ2-5|TRBV7-9|16|-|-
CASSHPRGLAEETQYF
TGTGCCAGCAGCCACCCCCGGGGGCTAGCGGAAGAGACCCAGTACTTC
>TRBJ1-1|TRBV28|15|TRBD1|-
CASSSPGQGSAEAFF
TGTGCCAGCAGTTCACCGGGACAGGGAAGCGCTGAAGCTTTCTTT
>TRBJ2-7|TRBV6-6|12|TRBD2|-
CASSREGHEQYF
TGTGCCAGCAGTCGGGAGGGTCACGAGCAGTACTTC
>TRBJ2-3|TRBV15|17|TRBD2|-
CATSSLTSGAPGDTQYF
TGTGCCACCAGCAGCCTGACTAGCGGGGCTCCGGGAGATACGCAGTATTTT
>TRBJ2-3|TRBV6-6|14|TRBD2|-
CASSGTSVADTQYF
TGTGCCAGCAGTGGGACTAGCGTCGCAGATACGCAGTATTTT
>TRBJ1-6|TRBV6-5|15|-|-
CASSYYGSGNSPLHF
TGTGCCAGCAGTTACTACGGGTCGGGTAATTCACCCCTCCACTTT
>TRBJ2-7|TRBV6-5|13|-|-
CASSYSRAYEQYF
TGTGCCAGCAGTTACTCGAGGGCCTACGAGCAGTACTTC
>TRBJ1-3|TRBV6-5|14|-|-
CASRNRSTGNTIYF
TGTGCCAGCAGGAACAGGTCTACTGGAAACACCATATATTTT
>TRBJ1-1|TRBV19|13|-|-
CASSPGGERGAFF
TGTGCCAGTAGCCCCGGCGGGGAAAGGGGAGCTTTCTTT
>TRBJ2-7|TRBV27|14|-|-
CASSLVLSSYEQYF
TGTGCCAGCAGTTTGGTCCTAAGCTCCTACGAGCAGTACTTC
>TRBJ2-7|TRBV19|14|TRBD2|-
CASALGGAPYEQYF
TGTGCCAGCGCCCTCGGGGGGGCCCCCTACGAGCAGTACTTC
>TRBJ1-1|TRBV6-1|14|TRBD1|-
CASSTGQVNTEAFF
TGTGCCAGCAGTACGGGACAGGTGAACACTGAAGCTTTCTTT
>TRBJ1-4|TRBV5-1|15|-|-
CASSLEGRRGEKLFF
TGCGCCAGCAGCTTGGAGGGACGGCGGGGTGAAAAACTGTTTTTT
>TRBJ1-1|TRBV28|12|-|few
CASSAPRVGAFF
TGTGCCAGCAGTGCACCCAGGGTAGGAGCTTTCTTT
>TRBJ2-7|TRBV11-1|14|-|-
CASSIRPGRYEQYF
TGTGCCAGCAGCATCAGGCCAGGGAGGTACGAGCAGTACTTC
>TRBJ1-5|TRBV6-6|14|-|once
CASSYGRSNQPQHF
TGTGCCAGCAGTTACGGCCGTAGCAATCAGCCCCAGCATTTT
>TRBJ1-3|TRBV30|14|TRBD1|-
CARSVTGGGNTIYF
TGTGCCCGGAGTGTAACAGGGGGCGGAAACACCATATATTTT
>TRBJ1-1|TRBV5-1|15|TRBD1|-
CASSPSTGGMTEAFF
TGCGCCAGCAGCCCTTCGACAGGGGGTATGACTGAAGCTTTCTTT
>TRBJ2-2|TRBV28|16|-|-
CASSLFRTAETGELFF
TGTGCCAGCAGTCTTTTCCGGACAGCGGAGACCGGGGAGCTGTTTTTT
>TRBJ2-5|TRBV15|15|-|-
CATSRDGSGQETQYF
TGTGCCACCAGCAGAGATGGCAGCGGCCAAGAGACCCAGTACTTC
>TRBJ2-2|TRBV5-6|16|-|-
CASSLEGGRNTGELFF
TGTGCCAGCAGCTTGGAAGGCGGGCGGAACACCGGGGAGCTGTTTTTT
>TRBJ2-6|TRBV5-6|15|-|-
CASSLGGSGANVLTF
TGTGCCAGCAGCCTCGGAGGCTCTGGGGCCAACGTCCTGACTTTC
>TRBJ2-5|TRBV5-1|16|-|once
CASRKNGGFFGETQYF
-
>TRBJ1-6|TRBV18|15|TRBD1|-
CASSPQGGTNSPLHF
TGTGCCAGCTCACCGCAGGGGGGCACTAATTCACCCCTCCACTTT
>TRBJ1-1|TRBV5-1|15|TRBD1|-
CASSPATGGGTEAFF
TGCGCCAGCAGCCCGGCCACAGGGGGCGGAACTGAAGCTTTCTTT
>TRBJ1-1|TRBV4-1|15|-|-
CASSQDSGYNTEAFF
TGCGCCAGCAGCCAAGATTCAGGGTACAACACTGAAGCTTTCTTT
>TRBJ1-1|TRBV28|12|-|-
CASSFGRDEAFF
TGTGCCAGCAGTTTCGGGCGGGATGAAGCTTTCTTT
>TRBJ1-6|TRBV7-9|15|-|once
CASSDSGASNSPLHF
TGTGCCAGCAGCGACTCAGGGGCGTCTAATTCACCCCTCCACTTT
>TRBJ1-2|TRBV18|13|TRBD1|-
CASSPDRGYGYTF
TGTGCCAGCTCACCTGACAGGGGATATGGCTACACCTTC
>TRBJ2-7|TRBV9|15|TRBD2|-
CASSFGGGWTYEQYF
TGTGCCAGCAGTTTCGGGGGAGGGTGGACCTACGAGCAGTACTTC
>TRBJ1-5|TRBV28|17|-|once
CASSLIDSLFSNQPQHF
TGTGCCAGCAGTTTAATTGACAGCCTCTTTAGCAATCAGCCCCAGCATTTT
>TRBJ1-6|TRBV7-2|15|-|-
CASRYRQATNSPLHF
TGTGCCAGCAGATACCGACAGGCGACGAATTCACCCCTCCACTTT
>TRBJ2-2|TRBV11-2|13|-|-
CASSLNLAGELFF
TGTGCCAGCAGCTTAAATCTAGCCGGGGAGCTGTTTTTT
>TRBJ2-3|TRBV7-9|15|-|-
CASSLKSGGADTQYF
TGTGCCAGCAGCTTAAAAAGCGGAGGGGCAGATACGCAGTATTTT
>TRBJ2-7|TRBV15|15|TRBD1|-
CATRDTGDPSYEQYF
TGTGCCACCAGGGACACAGGGGACCCGTCCTACGAGCAGTACTTC
>TRBJ1-6|TRBV18|18|-|-
CASSPVTRQSTANSPLHF
TGTGCCAGCTCACCAGTCACCAGACAAAGTACAGCTAATTCACCCCTCCACTTT
>TRBJ2-5|TRBV5-1|13|-|-
CASSKGGRETQYF
TGCGCCAGCAGCAAGGGGGGGCGAGAGACCCAGTACTTC
>TRBJ1-1|TRBV15|15|-|-
CATSRDPGLSTEAFF
TGTGCCACCAGCAGAGATCCAGGGCTGAGCACTGAAGCTTTCTTT
>TRBJ2-7|TRBV18|14|TRBD1|once
CASSPAGGSYEQYF
TGTGCCAGCTCACCGGCAGGGGGCTCCTACGAGCAGTACTTC
>TRBJ1-2|TRBV2|13|TRBD1|few
CASRLTGGYGYTF
TGTGCCAGCAGGTTGACAGGGGGCTATGGCTACACCTTC
>TRBJ1-6|TRBV25-1|13|-|-
CASSEWGLSPLHF
TGTGCCAGCAGTGAATGGGGCCTCTCACCCCTCCACTTT
>TRBJ1-2|TRBV15|15|-|-
CATSIPGQRYYGYTF
TGTGCCACCAGCATCCCAGGGCAGCGCTACTATGGCTACACCTTC
>TRBJ1-1|TRBV13|13|-|few
CASMVGQFTEAFF
TGTGCCAGCATGGTAGGACAGTTCACTGAAGCTTTCTTT
>TRBJ1-2|TRBV25-1|15|-|-
CASSEYGGIGVGYTF
TGTGCCAGCAGTGAATATGGGGGGATTGGCGTTGGCTACACCTTC